This passage covers 5 T cell receptor beta chains from one sample sequenced in a study of shared clonotypes between healthy human individuals. Produced via immunoSEQ multiplex PCR; TCRdb's table is partial and in-frame only. Seen here are about 1.1 million clones, about 72% observed once, and the top ten hold 0.89%. Sequencing used memory CD4+ T cells from PBMCs. Subset indicated: CD45RA-negative fraction. The receptors were gathered from a man between 18 and 35 years old in good health. Some clones in this sample may be carry-over from other donors' samples.

This clone appeared a single time. The chain uses TRBV6-5 and TRBJ2-1; 8 nucleotides agree with TRBD2. Germline trimming cut 7 bases from V and 10 bases from J; bases unmatched to any gene: 9. CDR1 and CDR2 (germline): MNHEY, SVGAGI. The CDR3 is made up of 13 amino acids. CDR3 in amino acids: CASKVAGGREQFF. The DNA of the CDR3 is TGTGCCAGCAAAGTGGCGGGAGGTCGAGAGCAGTTCTTC.

The chain carries TRBV28 and TRBJ2-1; D is perhaps TRBD2 (5 bases). The CDR3 is made up of 16 amino acids. V lost 3 bases to trimming and J lost 7 bases, with 19 bases between them. Germline V gene data show CDR1 as MDHEN and CDR2 as SYDVKM. The CDR3 region is CASSFGSGLAMNEQFF. For the CDR3, the DNA is TGTGCCAGCAGTTTTGGTTCCGGGCTAGCCATGAATGAGCAGTTCTTC. The whole variable domain, filled in from reference TRBV28 and TRBJ2-1, reads DVKVTQSSRYLVKRTGEKVFLECVQDMDHENMFWYRQDPGLGLRLIYFSYDVKMKEKGDIPEGYSVSREKKERFSLILESASTNQTSMYLCASSFGSGLAMNEQFFGPGTRLTVL.

This clone showed up just once. V gene TRBV21-1 combines with J gene TRBJ2-5. TRBV21-1 is designated a pseudogene. This CDR3 region has 17 residues. CDR3 region: CASTRDVGRERIETRYF. In DNA form, the CDR3 reads TGTGCCAGCACTCGAGACGTCGGACGAGAAAGAATAGAGACCCGGTACTTC.

The chain is built from TRBV28 and TRBJ1-5, with D perhaps matching TRBD1 (6 bases). The germline V gene encodes CDR1 MDHEN and CDR2 SYDVKM. The CDR3 totals 15 residues. V was pared by 3 bases and J by 6 bases, with 15 bases between. The CDR3 DNA follows: TGTGCCAGCAGTTTGGATAGGGGGGGAGGTCAGCCCCAGCATTTT. Protein: CASSLDRGGGQPQHF.

This clone has a single count. The rearrangement links TRBV28 to TRBJ1-1; 8 bases map to TRBD1. The ends lost 6 bases at V and 3 bases at J; junction bases unmatched: 12. The germline V gene encodes CDR1 MDHEN and CDR2 SYDVKM. The CDR3 spans 16 residues. The DNA of the CDR3 is TGTGCCAGCAGCCCCCAGACAGGGGTTCGGTACACTGAAGCTTTCTTT. This encodes CASSPQTGVRYTEAFF.